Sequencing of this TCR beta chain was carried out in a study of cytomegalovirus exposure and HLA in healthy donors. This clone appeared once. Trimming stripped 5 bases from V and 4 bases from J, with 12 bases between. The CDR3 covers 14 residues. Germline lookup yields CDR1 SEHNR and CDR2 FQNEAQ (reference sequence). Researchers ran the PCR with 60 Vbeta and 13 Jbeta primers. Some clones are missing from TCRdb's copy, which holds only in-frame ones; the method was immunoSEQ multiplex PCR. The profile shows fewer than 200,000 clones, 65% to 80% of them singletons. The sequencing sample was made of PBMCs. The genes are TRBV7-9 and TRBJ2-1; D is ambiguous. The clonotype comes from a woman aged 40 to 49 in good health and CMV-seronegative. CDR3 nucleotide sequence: TGTGCCAGCAGCCAAAACACAAATTACAATGAGCAGTTCTTC. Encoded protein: CASSQNTNYNEQFF.